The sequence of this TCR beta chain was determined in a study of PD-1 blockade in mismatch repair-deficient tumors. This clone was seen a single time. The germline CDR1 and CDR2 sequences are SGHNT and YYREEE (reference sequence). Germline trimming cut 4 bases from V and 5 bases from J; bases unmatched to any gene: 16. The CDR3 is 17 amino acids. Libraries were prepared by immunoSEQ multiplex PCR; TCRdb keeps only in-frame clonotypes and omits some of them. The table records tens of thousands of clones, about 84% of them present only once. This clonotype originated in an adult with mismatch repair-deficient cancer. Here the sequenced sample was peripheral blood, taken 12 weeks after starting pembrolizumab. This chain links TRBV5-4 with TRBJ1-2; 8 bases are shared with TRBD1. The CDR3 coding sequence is TGTGCCAGCAGCCTACCGGGACAGGCCGGCCGTAATTATGGCTACACCTTC. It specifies CASSLPGQAGRNYGYTF.